The 13 T cell receptor beta chains given below trace back to one sample, sequenced in a study of blood T cell repertoires in COVID-19. TCRdb's table, derived via immunoSEQ multiplex PCR, lists solely in-frame clones and lacks some. The table shows nearly 110,000 clones, with about nine tenths occurring only once. Sequences were obtained from peripheral blood. Every receptor here comes from a man aged 50 to 60 with active or convalescent COVID-19.

This chain links TRBV2 with TRBJ1-5; D ambiguous. V lost 6 bases and J lost 4, with 13 bases in between. Germline V gene data show CDR1 as SNHLY and CDR2 as FYNNEI. This CDR3 spans 14 amino acids. As DNA, the CDR3 is TGTGCCAGCAGGGGAGGGAGAGGTAATCAGCCCCAGCATTTT. Amino acids: CASRGGRGNQPQHF.

The CDR3 coding sequence is TGCGCCAGCAGCTTAACAGGGGCTGGAAACACCATATATTTT. Protein product: CASSLTGAGNTIYF. V and J are TRBV5-1 and TRBJ1-3, with 7 bases aligning to TRBD1. The CDR3 spans 14 residues. CDR1 is SGHRS, CDR2 YFSETQ, per germline. With 2 bases clipped from V and 2 bases from J, the junction kept 1 base outside the gene matches.

This chain connects TRBV4-1 to TRBJ2-2; 8 nucleotides match TRBD2. The germline V gene encodes CDR1 MGHRA and CDR2 YSYEKL. The ends lost 0 bases at V and 2 bases at J; junction bases unmatched: 8. The CDR3 loop spans 18 amino acids. The CDR3 DNA follows: TGCGCCAGCAGCCAAGAAACATTCGGGAGGGCCAACACCGGGGAGCTGTTTTTT. It yields the protein CASSQETFGRANTGELFF.

CDR3 in amino acids: CASQGQGLGTGELFF. In DNA, the CDR3 is TGTGCCAGCCAGGGGCAGGGGCTCGGCACCGGGGAGCTGTTTTTT. The V call is TRBV2, the J call TRBJ2-2, with D possibly being TRBD1 (6 bases). The CDR3 runs to 15 residues. Trimming took off 8 bases at V and 4 bases at J, with 17 bases between the two ends. Germline CDR1 is SNHLY and CDR2 is FYNNEI.

The V call is TRBV6-9, the J call TRBJ2-7; D unresolved. Germline loops: CDR1 MNHGY, CDR2 SVAAGI. The ends were cut back, 4 bases at V and 7 bases at J, with 5 bases in the middle. CDR3 length: 10 residues. The CDR3 bases are TGTGCCAGCAGTTCGGGTGAGCAGTACTTC. Its translation: CASSSGEQYF.

The V and J genes are TRBV7-9 and TRBJ1-5, with 7 positions matching TRBD1. The CDR3 totals 14 residues. CDR1 SEHNR and CDR2 FQNEAQ come from the germline V gene (reference sequence). The J segment lost 6 bases and the V segment lost 1 base, leaving 3 bases of the junction unmatched. The CDR3 DNA reads TGTGCCAGCAGCTTAGGACAGGGTAGTCAGCCCCAGCATTTT. This sequence encodes CASSLGQGSQPQHF.

This chain uses TRBV11-2 with TRBJ2-5; TRBD2 might be the D (6 bases). Looked up from germline, CDR1 is SGHAT and CDR2 is FQNNGV. The germline V and J ends were trimmed by 5 bases and 5 bases, with 18 bases remaining between them. This CDR3 region has 15 residues. The DNA for the CDR3 is TGTGCCAGCAGCGCTAAGGTCCGGGAGTTCGAGACCCAGTACTTC. Encoded protein: CASSAKVREFETQYF.

A few counts support this clone. Different DNA sequences within this sample yield the same CDR3. The rearrangement links TRBV10-3 to TRBJ2-6; 7 nucleotides align to TRBD1. The V segment lost 4 bases and the J segment 0 bases; nucleotides outside the gene matches: 3. Germline CDR1 and CDR2: ENHRY and SYGVKD. This CDR3 comprises 16 residues. CDR3 sequence: CAISGDRSSGANVLTF. CDR3 coding DNA: TGTGCCATCAGTGGGGACAGAAGCTCTGGGGCCAACGTCCTGACTTTC.

The table lists this clone with a few counts. V is TRBV27 and J is TRBJ2-1; 14 bases fit TRBD2. Trimming took 8 bases from V and 11 from J; bases not matched to a gene: 5. Germline CDR1 reads MNHEY; CDR2 reads SMNVEV (reference sequence). The length of the CDR3 is 13 residues. The CDR3 here is CASGTSGRGQQFF. In DNA form, the CDR3 reads TGTGCCAGCGGGACTAGCGGGAGAGGTCAGCAGTTCTTC.

The chain combines TRBV18 with TRBJ2-2; 14 positions agree with TRBD2. With V trimmed by 3 bases and J by 4 bases, 7 bases remained unmatched. Germline V gene sequence: CDR1 KGHSH, CDR2 LQKENI. The CDR3 is 18 amino acids. CDR3 loop: CASSPPGLAGAGTGELFF. The CDR3 nucleotides read TGTGCCAGCTCACCCCCGGGACTAGCGGGAGCGGGCACCGGGGAGCTGTTTTTT.

This sequence joins TRBV18 and TRBJ2-3; 16 bases agree with TRBD2. This CDR3 comprises 19 residues. Trimming cost V 6 bases and J 4 bases; bases outside gene matches: 13. Germline-derived CDR1 and CDR2 are KGHSH and LQKENI. CDR3 DNA: TGTGCCAGCTCCCTTCAGGGGACTAGCGGGAGGGCCTCGTCAGATACGCAGTATTTT. Its translation: CASSLQGTSGRASSDTQYF.

CDR3 DNA: TGTGCCAGCAGTTTACCGGGGTACTACGAGCAGTACTTC. It yields the protein CASSLPGYYEQYF. V is TRBV12-3 or TRBV12-4 and J is TRBJ2-7; TRBD2 is a possible D gene (5 bases). This CDR3 is built from 13 residues. V lost 2 bases to trimming and J lost 3 bases, with 8 bases between them.

The CDR3 sequence: CSVAGGVYGYTF. The CDR3 DNA follows: TGCAGCGTCGCGGGGGGAGTTTATGGCTACACCTTC. The rearrangement links TRBV29-1 to TRBJ1-2; D might be TRBD1 (5 bases). The CDR3 is 12 amino acids. Deletions cut 6 bases from V and 5 bases from J, with 13 bases between. The germline V gene encodes CDR1 SQVTM and CDR2 ANQGSEA.